A single sample is the source of the 7 T cell receptor beta chains below, sequenced in a study of identical twins. Via MiXCR, TCRdb re-called the 5' RACE reads, giving one row per CDR3 protein. The table records some 560,000 distinct CDR3 sequences, 9.6% of them present only once. The sample was also reused in another study, on yellow fever vaccine responses in identical twins.

Sequencing input: PBMCs. These receptor sequences come from a woman younger than 30 in good health.

Ten or more counts support this clonotype. The chain combines TRBV3-1 with TRBJ2-7, with 9 bases identical to TRBD2. There are 14 residues in the CDR3. V lost 3 bases, J lost 5 bases, and 5 bases stayed unmatched. The germline gives CDR1 LGHDT, CDR2 YNNKEL (reference sequence). This CDR3 reads CASSHTSGQNEQYF. DNA for the CDR3: TGTGCCAGCAGCCACACTAGCGGGCAGAACGAGCAGTACTTC.

This clonotype came up many times. This chain joins TRBV12-3 or TRBV12-4 and TRBJ2-7; D remains unclear. V shed 5 bases and J shed 1 base, with 9 bases lying between them. This CDR3 has 13 amino acids. The CDR3 nucleotides are TGTGCCAGCAGTCGGACCCTATCCTACGAGCAGTACTTC. Its protein is CASSRTLSYEQYF.

This clonotype came up many times. The V gene is TRBV12-3 or TRBV12-4, the J gene TRBJ1-1; unclear D gene. V was trimmed by 7 bases and J by 1 base, leaving 10 bases between them. This CDR3 contains 13 residues. CDR3 region: CASTTGENTEAFF. As DNA, the CDR3 is TGTGCCAGCACCACTGGAGAGAACACTGAAGCTTTCTTT.

This chain links TRBV6-5 with TRBJ2-1; no definite D call. The V gene lost 0 bases and the J gene lost 8 bases, with 8 bases spanning the gap. Germline values: CDR1 MNHEY, CDR2 SVGAGI. The length of the CDR3 is 13 residues. CDR3 sequence (DNA): TGTGCCAGCAGTTACTCGAGGCGCGATGAGCAGTTCTTC. This codes for CASSYSRRDEQFF.

The chain links TRBV7-2 to TRBJ2-7; possible D gene TRBD1, 6 bases. The V end lost 5 bases, the J end lost 4 bases, and 18 bases lay between the germline ends. Germline V gives CDR1 SGHTA, CDR2 FQGNSA. CDR3 size: 15 residues. The DNA for the CDR3 is TGTGCCAGCAGCCCGAACGCAGGGGCGACGTACGAGCAGTACTTC. Translated: CASSPNAGATYEQYF.

At least ten counts were recorded for this clonotype. The chain uses TRBV12-3 or TRBV12-4 and TRBJ2-5, with 10 bases identical to TRBD2. The J segment lost 5 bases and the V segment lost 0 bases, leaving 6 bases of the junction unmatched. The CDR3 sequence is 16 residues long. This chain's CDR3 is CASSLALAGVWETQYF. As DNA, the CDR3 is TGTGCCAGCAGTTTAGCCCTAGCGGGAGTGTGGGAGACCCAGTACTTC.

J is TRBJ2-7 and V is TRBV2, with 9 nucleotides matching TRBD1. Germline CDR1 SNHLY, CDR2 FYNNEI. The CDR3 contains 14 residues. V shed 3 bases, J shed 5 bases, and the junction held 5 bases outside the gene matches. The DNA of the CDR3 is TGTGCCAGCAGTGATAGGACAGGGGACCACGAGCAGTACTTC. This gives the protein CASSDRTGDHEQYF.